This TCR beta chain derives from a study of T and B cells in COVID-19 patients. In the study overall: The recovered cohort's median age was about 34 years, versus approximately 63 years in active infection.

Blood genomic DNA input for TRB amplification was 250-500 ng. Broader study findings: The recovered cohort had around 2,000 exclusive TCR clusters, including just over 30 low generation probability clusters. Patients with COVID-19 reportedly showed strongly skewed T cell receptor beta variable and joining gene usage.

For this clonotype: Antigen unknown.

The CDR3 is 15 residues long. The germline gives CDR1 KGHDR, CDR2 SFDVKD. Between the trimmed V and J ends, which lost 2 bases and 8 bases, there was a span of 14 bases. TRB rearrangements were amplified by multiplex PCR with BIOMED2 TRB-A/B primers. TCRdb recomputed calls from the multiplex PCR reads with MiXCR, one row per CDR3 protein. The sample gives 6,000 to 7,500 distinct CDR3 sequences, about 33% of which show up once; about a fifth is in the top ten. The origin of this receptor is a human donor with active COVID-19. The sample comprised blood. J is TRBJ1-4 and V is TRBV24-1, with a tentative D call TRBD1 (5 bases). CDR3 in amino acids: CATSDSRGWGEKLFF. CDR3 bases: TGTGCCACCAGTGATTCTCGGGGGTGGGGGGAAAAACTGTTTTTT.